This T cell receptor (beta chain) was documented in a study of blood T cell repertoires in COVID-19. About the research overall: The origin of the acute and convalescent COVID-19 samples was the United States, Italy and Spain.

The table came from immunoSEQ multiplex PCR; TCRdb's copy has only in-frame clones and leaves some out. Of 100,000 to 150,000 clones detected, roughly four fifths appear once; the ten largest clones hold less than 20%. Germline loops: CDR1 MNHEY, CDR2 SVGAGI. Trimming left V 0 bases short and J 0 bases short, with 3 bases between. The CDR3 sequence is 15 residues long. This clone was seen just once. The V gene is TRBV6-5, the J gene TRBJ1-6; no clear D. The origin of this receptor is a woman aged 45-60 years with acute or convalescent COVID-19. Sequenced sample: peripheral blood. CDR3 region: CASSYSRSYNSPLHF. The CDR3 region has the DNA TGTGCCAGCAGTTACTCGCGCTCCTATAATTCACCCCTCCACTTT.